The present T cell receptor beta chain was sequenced within a study of shared clonotypes between healthy human individuals. Study context: There were three CD4 naive, three CD4 memory, two CD8 naive and one CD8 memory plates per donor. Study-level findings and limits: Memory subsets generally showed smaller estimated richness than naive subsets did.

There were only Caucasian adults among the donors, and all lived in Nashville, Tennessee. The run depth of the assay was deep. The protocol was immunoSEQ multiplex PCR, while the TCRdb copy is restricted to in-frame clones and leaves out a portion. This sample has a few million clones, with approximately 94% found just once. Note on this clone: Its antigen is currently unknown.

The CDR3 totals 16 residues. CDR1 is LNHDA, CDR2 SQIVND, per germline (reference sequence). The trim removed 6 bases at V and 6 bases at J, leaving 14 bases unmatched. The chain employs TRBV19 and TRBJ1-1; 9 bases are shared with TRBD1. Sequencing input: naive CD4+ T cells sorted from blood. Subset noted: CD45RA+ positively selected. The TCR originated in a man younger than 35 in good health. The CDR3 loop reads CASSLRDRVSVAEAFF. The DNA of the CDR3 is TGTGCCAGTAGCCTCCGGGACAGGGTATCTGTGGCTGAAGCTTTCTTT. The whole variable domain, filled in from reference TRBV19 and TRBJ1-1, reads DGGITQSPKYLFRKEGQNVTLSCEQNLNHDAMYWYRQDPGQGLRLIYYSQIVNDFQKGDIAEGYSVSREKKESFPLTVTSAQKNPTAFYLCASSLRDRVSVAEAFFGQGTRLTVV.